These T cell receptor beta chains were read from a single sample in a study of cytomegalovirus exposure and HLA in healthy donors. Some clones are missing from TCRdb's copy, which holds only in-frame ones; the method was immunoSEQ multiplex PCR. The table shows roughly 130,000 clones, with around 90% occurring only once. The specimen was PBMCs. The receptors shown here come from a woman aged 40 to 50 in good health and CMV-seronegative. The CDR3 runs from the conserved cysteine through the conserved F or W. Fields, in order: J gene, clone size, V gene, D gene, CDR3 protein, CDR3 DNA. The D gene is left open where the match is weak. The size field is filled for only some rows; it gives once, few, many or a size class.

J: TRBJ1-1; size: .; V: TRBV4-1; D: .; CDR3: CASSHGWSEAFF; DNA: TGCGCCAGCAGCCACGGTTGGTCTGAAGCTTTCTTT
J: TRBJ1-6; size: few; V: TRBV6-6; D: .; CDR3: CASRPDSAERPLHF; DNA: TGTGCCAGCAGACCGGACAGCGCCGAAAGACCCCTCCACTTT
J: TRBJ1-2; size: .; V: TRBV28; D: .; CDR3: CASSLSLLYGYTF; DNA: TGTGCCAGCAGTTTATCCCTTTTATATGGCTACACCTTC
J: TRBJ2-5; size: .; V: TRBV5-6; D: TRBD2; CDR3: CASSTRGLAGETQYF; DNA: TGTGCCAGCAGTACCAGGGGACTAGCGGGAGAGACCCAGTACTTC
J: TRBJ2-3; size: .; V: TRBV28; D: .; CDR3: CASRVLRGTDTQYF; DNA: TGTGCCTCCCGAGTTCTTCGGGGCACAGATACGCAGTATTTT
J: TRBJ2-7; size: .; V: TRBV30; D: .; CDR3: CAWSARSGTPQYF; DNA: TGTGCCTGGAGTGCACGGTCCGGGACACCGCAGTACTTC
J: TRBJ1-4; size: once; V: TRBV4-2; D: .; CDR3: CASSQDADSLREKLFF; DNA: TGTGCCAGCAGCCAAGACGCCGACAGCCTGAGGGAAAAACTGTTTTTT
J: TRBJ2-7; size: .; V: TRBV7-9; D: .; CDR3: CASSSFRESPYEQYF; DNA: TGTGCCAGCAGCAGCTTCCGGGAGAGTCCCTACGAGCAGTACTTC
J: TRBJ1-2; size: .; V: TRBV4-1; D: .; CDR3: CASSQDIKTKYGYTF; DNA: TGCGCCAGCAGCCAAGATATCAAAACAAAATATGGCTACACCTTC
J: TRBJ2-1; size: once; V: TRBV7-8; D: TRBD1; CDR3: CASSLASGGGTGGFNEQFF; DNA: TGTGCCAGCAGCTTAGCGTCCGGTGGCGGGACAGGGGGCTTTAATGAGCAGTTCTTC
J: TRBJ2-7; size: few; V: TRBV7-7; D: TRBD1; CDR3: CASSLRTGDEQYF; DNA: TGTGCTAGCAGCCTAAGGACAGGGGACGAGCAGTACTTC
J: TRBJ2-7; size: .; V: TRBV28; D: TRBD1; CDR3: CASITGGTSYEQYF; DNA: TGTGCCAGCATCACAGGGGGTACCTCCTACGAGCAGTACTTC
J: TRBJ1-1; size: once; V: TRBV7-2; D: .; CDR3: CASSLSSETEAFF; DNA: TGTGCCAGCAGCTTATCGTCGGAGACTGAAGCTTTCTTT
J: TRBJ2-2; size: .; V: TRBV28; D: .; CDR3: CATCGINTGELFF; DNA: TGTGCCACCTGTGGCATAAACACCGGGGAGCTGTTTTTT
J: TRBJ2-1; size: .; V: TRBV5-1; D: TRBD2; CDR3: CASSSTPSGREVYNEQFF; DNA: TGCGCCAGCAGCTCCACCCCTAGCGGAAGGGAGGTTTACAATGAGCAGTTCTTC
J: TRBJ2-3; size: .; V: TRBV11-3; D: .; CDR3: CASSVGFGVPSTDTQYF; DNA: TGTGCCAGCAGCGTCGGGTTCGGGGTCCCGAGCACAGATACGCAGTATTTT
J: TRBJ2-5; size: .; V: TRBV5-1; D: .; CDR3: CASSLGGTSQETQYF; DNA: TGCGCCAGCAGCTTGGGGGGGACATCCCAAGAGACCCAGTACTTC
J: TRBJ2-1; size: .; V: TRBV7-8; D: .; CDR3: CASSSTLGNEQFF; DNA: TGTGCCAGCAGCTCGACACTAGGGAATGAGCAGTTCTTC
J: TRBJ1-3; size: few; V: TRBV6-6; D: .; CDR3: CASRESTGNTIYF; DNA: TGTGCCAGTCGGGAATCAACTGGAAACACCATATATTTT
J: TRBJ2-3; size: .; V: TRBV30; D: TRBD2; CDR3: CAWSVRIKLAGNTDTQYF; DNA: TGTGCCTGGAGTGTACGGATCAAGCTAGCGGGGAACACAGATACGCAGTATTTT
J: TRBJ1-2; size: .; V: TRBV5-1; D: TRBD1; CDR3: CASSVGTGDGYGYTF; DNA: TGCGCCAGCAGCGTCGGGACAGGGGACGGATATGGCTACACCTTC
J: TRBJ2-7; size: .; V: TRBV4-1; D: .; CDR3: CASSQGRSSYEQYF; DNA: TGCGCCAGCAGCCAAGGTCGGAGCTCCTACGAGCAGTACTTC